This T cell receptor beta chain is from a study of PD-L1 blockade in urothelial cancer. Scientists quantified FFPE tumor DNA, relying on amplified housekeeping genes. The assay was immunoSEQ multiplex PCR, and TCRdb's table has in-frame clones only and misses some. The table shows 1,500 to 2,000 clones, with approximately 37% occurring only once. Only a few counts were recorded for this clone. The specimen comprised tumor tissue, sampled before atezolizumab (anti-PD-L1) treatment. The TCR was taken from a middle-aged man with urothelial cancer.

CDR3 region: CASSFIDRGGYGYTF. The CDR3 bases are TGTGCCAGCAGTTTTATTGACAGGGGTGGGTATGGCTACACCTTC. The chain joins TRBV28 to TRBJ1-2, with 8 bases identical to TRBD1. From germline, CDR1 is MDHEN and CDR2 SYDVKM. Germline trimming cut 3 bases from V and 5 bases from J; bases unmatched to any gene: 8. The CDR3 spans 15 residues.